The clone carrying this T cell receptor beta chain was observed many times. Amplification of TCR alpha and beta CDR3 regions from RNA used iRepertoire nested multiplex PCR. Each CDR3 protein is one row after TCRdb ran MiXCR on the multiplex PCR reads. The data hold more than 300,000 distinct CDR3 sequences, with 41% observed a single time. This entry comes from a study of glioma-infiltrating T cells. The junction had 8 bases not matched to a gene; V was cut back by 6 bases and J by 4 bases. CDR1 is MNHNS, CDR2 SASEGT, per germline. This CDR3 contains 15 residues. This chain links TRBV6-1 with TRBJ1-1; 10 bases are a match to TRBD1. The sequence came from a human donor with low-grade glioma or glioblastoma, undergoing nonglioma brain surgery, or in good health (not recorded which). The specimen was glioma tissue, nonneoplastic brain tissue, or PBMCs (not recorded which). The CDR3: CASRLSGTGVTEAFF. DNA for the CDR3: TGTGCCAGCAGACTCTCCGGGACAGGGGTCACTGAAGCTTTCTTT.